The T cell receptor beta chain under discussion was sequenced for a study of T-cell reconstitution after alpha-beta-depleted transplantation in children. J was trimmed by 3 bases and V by 1 base; bases with no gene match: 6. The CDR3 has 15 residues. The V gene's germline CDR1 is SGHRS and CDR2 YFSETQ. Unique molecular identifiers were built into the TCRbeta library. TCRdb re-called the PCR reads through MiXCR, storing one row per CDR3 protein. The sample carries approximately 390,000 distinct CDR3 sequences, approximately 10% recorded once. The TCR originated in a human donor who donated a stem cell graft to a child with acute myeloid leukemia. The source material was PBMCs from the stem cell graft donor, sampled from the stem cell graft. The V call is TRBV5-1, the J call TRBJ1-1, with 7 nucleotides matching TRBD1. The CDR3 DNA is TGCGCCAGCAGCTTGATGTCAGGGGGGGACACTGAAGCTTTCTTT. Its protein is CASSLMSGGDTEAFF. The entire variable domain, with the rest obtained from reference TRBV5-1 and TRBJ1-1, is as follows: KAGVTQTPRYLIKTRGQQVTLSCSPISGHRSVSWYQQTPGQGLQFLFEYFSETQRNKGNFPGRFSGRQFSNSRSEMNVSTLELGDSALYLCASSLMSGGDTEAFFGQGTRLTVV.